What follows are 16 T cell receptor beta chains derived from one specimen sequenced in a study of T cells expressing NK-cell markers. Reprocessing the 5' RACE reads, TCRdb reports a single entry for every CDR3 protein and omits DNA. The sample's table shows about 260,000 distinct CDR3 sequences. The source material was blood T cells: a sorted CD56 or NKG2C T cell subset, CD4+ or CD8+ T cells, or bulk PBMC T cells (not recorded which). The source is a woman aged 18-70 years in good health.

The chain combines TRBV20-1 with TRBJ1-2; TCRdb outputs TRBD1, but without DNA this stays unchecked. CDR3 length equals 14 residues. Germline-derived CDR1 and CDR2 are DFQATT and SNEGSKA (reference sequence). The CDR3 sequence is CSALEVSGGYGYTF.

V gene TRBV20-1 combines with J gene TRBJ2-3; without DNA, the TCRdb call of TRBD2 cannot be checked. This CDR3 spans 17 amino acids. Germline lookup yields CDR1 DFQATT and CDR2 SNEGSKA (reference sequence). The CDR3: CSAKGLAGGHSADTQYF.

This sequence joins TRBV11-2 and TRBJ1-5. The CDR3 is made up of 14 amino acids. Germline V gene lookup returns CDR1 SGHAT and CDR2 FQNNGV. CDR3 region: CASSSGTANQPQHF.

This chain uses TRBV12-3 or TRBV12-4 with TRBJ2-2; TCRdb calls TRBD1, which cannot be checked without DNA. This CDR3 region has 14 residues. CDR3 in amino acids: CASWGTGNTGELFF.

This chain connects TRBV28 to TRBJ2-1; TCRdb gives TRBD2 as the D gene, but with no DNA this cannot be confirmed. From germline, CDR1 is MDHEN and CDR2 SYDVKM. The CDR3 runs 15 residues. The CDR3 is CASSTGGRASDEQFF.

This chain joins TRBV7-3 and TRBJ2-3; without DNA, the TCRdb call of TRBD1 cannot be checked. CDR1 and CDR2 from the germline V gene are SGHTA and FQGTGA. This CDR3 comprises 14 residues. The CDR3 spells CASSDGTVRDTQYF.

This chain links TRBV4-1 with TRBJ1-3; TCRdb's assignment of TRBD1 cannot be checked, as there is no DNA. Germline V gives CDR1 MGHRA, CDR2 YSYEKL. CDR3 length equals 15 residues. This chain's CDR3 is CASSRLAVIGNTIYF.

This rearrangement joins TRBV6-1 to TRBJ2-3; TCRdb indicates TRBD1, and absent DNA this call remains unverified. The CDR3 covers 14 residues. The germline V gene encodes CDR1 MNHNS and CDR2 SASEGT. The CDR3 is CASRSAGGPDTQYF.

The CDR3 here is CASSFSGDKQETQYF. The chain joins TRBV28 to TRBJ2-5; TCRdb returns TRBD1, unconfirmable since there is no DNA. Germline values: CDR1 MDHEN, CDR2 SYDVKM. This CDR3 is 15 amino acids long. Filled out from reference TRBV28 and TRBJ2-5, the complete variable domain reads DVKVTQSSRYLVKRTGEKVFLECVQDMDHENMFWYRQDPGLGLRLIYFSYDVKMKEKGDIPEGYSVSREKKERFSLILESASTNQTSMYLCASSFSGDKQETQYFGPGTRLLVL.

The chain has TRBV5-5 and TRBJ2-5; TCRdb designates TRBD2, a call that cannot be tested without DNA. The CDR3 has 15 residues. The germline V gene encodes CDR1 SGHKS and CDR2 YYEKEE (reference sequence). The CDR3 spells CASSLAAVHQETQYF.

The CDR3 here is CAISEATGTDTQYF. J is TRBJ2-3 and V is TRBV10-3. The CDR3 has 14 amino acids. CDR1 and CDR2 from the germline V gene are ENHRY and SYGVKD.

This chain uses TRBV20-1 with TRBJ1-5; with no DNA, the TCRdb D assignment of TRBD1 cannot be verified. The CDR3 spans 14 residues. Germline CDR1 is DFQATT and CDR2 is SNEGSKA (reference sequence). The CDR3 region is CSARPGQGPQPQHF.

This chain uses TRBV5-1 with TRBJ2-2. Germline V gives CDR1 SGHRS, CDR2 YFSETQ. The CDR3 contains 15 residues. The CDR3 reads CASSLMQSNTGELFF.

CDR3 protein: CASSRIWTSGDQETQYF. This chain uses TRBV3-1 with TRBJ2-5; the TRBD2 assignment by TCRdb is unverifiable without DNA. CDR1 and CDR2 (germline): LGHDT, YNNKEL (reference sequence). The CDR3 consists of 17 residues.

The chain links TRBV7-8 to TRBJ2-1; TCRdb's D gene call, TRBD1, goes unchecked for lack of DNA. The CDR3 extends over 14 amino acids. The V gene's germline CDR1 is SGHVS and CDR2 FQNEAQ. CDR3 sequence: CASSGLWDGNEQFF.

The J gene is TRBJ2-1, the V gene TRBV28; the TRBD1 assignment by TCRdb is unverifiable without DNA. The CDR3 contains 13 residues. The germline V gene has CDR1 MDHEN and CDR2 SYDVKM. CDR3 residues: CASSFSRDHEQFF.